This T cell receptor beta chain was sequenced during a study of cytomegalovirus exposure and HLA in healthy donors. The study's findings and limits: For most TCR beta V segments, an earlier analysis put the productive rate at about 90% or about 30% of the time. Analysis performed later showed TCR beta chains linked to HLA being more clonally expanded than equally common others. Immune exposure was documented only through CMV serostatus.

Among the donors, all were healthy bone marrow donors. The PCR ran on 60 Vbeta and 13 Jbeta primers. Clones were sequenced by immunoSEQ multiplex PCR, and TCRdb holds only the in-frame ones, with some missing. The repertoire holds 100,000 to 150,000 clones, with around three quarters as singletons. With respect to this clone: Its antigen is not identified.

Looked up from germline, CDR1 is MGHDK and CDR2 is SYGVNS. V lost 2 bases and J 0 bases, leaving 8 bases between the germline ends. This CDR3 contains 15 residues. The V and J genes are TRBV25-1 and TRBJ1-3, with D possibly being TRBD1 (6 bases). The source material was PBMCs. This clonotype was obtained from a man in his late teens or twenties in good health and CMV-seropositive. The CDR3 loop reads CASSETGSSGNTIYF. In nucleotides, the CDR3 is TGTGCCAGCAGTGAAACAGGGAGCTCTGGAAACACCATATATTTT. The variable domain in full, with the rest retrieved from reference TRBV25-1 and TRBJ1-3, is EADIYQTPRYLVIGTGKKITLECSQTMGHDKMYWYQQDPGMELHLIHYSYGVNSTEKGDLSSESTVSRIRTEHFPLTLESARPSHTSQYLCASSETGSSGNTIYFGEGSWLTVV.